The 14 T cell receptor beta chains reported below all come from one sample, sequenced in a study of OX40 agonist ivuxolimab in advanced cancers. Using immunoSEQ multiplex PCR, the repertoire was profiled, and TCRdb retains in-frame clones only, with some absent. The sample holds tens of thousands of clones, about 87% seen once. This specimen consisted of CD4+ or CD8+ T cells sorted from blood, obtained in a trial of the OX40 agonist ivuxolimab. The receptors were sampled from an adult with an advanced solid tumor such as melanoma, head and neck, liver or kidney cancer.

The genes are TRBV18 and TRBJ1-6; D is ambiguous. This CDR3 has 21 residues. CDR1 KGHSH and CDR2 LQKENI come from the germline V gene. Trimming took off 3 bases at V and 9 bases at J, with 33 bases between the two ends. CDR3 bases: TGTGCCAGCTCACCTGCGGGCCAACGTCAAGGCACCCCTTTCCCGAGTTCACCCCTCCACTTT. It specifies CASSPAGQRQGTPFPSSPLHF.

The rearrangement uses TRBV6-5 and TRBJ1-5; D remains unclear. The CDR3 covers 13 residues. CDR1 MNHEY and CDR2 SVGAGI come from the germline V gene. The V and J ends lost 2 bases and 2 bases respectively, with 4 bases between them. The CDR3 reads CASSYRGNQPQHF. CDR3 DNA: TGTGCCAGCAGTTACAGGGGCAATCAGCCCCAGCATTTT.

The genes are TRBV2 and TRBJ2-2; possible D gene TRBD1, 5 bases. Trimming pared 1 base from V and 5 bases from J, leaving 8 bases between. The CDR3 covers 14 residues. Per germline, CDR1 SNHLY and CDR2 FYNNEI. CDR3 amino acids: CASSEVGVTGELFF. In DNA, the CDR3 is TGTGCCAGCAGTGAAGTAGGGGTTACCGGGGAGCTGTTTTTT.

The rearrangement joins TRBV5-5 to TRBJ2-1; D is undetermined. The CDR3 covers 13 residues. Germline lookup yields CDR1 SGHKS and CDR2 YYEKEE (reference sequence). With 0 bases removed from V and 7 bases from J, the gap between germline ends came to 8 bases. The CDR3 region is CASSLGGLNEQFF. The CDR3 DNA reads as TGTGCCAGCAGCTTGGGGGGATTGAATGAGCAGTTCTTC.

The CDR3 DNA is TGTGCCAGCAGCACTCGACTAGCGGGGAGCACAGATACGCAGTATTTT. The encoded protein is CASSTRLAGSTDTQYF. V and J are TRBV5-4 and TRBJ2-3, with TRBD2 matching over 11 bases. V dropped 4 bases and J dropped 0; count of bases not matched to a gene: 4. The CDR3 sequence is 16 residues long. The V gene's germline CDR1 is SGHNT and CDR2 YYREEE (reference sequence).

CDR3 amino acids: CASRTGEMARAFF. DNA for the CDR3: TGCGCCAGCCGAACAGGGGAGATGGCGAGGGCTTTCTTT. The chain couples TRBV4-1 to TRBJ1-1; 7 bases fit TRBD1. Germline V gene sequence: CDR1 MGHRA, CDR2 YSYEKL. With V trimmed by 8 bases and J by 11 bases, 14 bases remained unmatched. The CDR3 spans 13 residues.

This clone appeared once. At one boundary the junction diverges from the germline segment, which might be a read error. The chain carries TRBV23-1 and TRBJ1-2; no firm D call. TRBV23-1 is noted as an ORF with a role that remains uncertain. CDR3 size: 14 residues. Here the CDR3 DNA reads TGTGCCCCCCCCGGCGCGAGCCGGAGTCTTGGCTACACCTTC. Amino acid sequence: CAPPGASRSLGYTF.

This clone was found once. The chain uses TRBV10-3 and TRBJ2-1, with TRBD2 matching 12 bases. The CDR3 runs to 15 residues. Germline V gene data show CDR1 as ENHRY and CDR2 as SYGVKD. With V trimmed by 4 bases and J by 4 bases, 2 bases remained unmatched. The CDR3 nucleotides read TGTGCCATCAGTGTGACTAGCGGGAGTTACAATGAGCAGTTCTTC. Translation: CAISVTSGSYNEQFF.

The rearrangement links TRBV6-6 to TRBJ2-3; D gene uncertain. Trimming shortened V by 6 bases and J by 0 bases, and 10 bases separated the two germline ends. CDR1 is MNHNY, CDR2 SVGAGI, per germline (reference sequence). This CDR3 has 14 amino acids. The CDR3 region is CASSNSPSTDTQYF. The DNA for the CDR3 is TGTGCCAGCAGCAACAGTCCTAGCACAGATACGCAGTATTTT.

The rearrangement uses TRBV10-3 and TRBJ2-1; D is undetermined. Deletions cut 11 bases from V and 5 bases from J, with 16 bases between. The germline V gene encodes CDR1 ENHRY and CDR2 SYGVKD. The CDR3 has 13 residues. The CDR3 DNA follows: TGTGCCTCTCACGCGGCACTGAACAATGAGCAGTTCTTC. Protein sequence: CASHAALNNEQFF.

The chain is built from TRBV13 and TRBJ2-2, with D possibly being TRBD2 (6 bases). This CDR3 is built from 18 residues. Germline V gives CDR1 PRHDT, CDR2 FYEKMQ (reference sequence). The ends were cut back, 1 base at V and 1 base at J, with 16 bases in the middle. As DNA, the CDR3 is TGTGCCAGCAGCTTAGTCGCGCTAGCGACTCGGAACACCGGGGAGCTGTTTTTT. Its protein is CASSLVALATRNTGELFF.

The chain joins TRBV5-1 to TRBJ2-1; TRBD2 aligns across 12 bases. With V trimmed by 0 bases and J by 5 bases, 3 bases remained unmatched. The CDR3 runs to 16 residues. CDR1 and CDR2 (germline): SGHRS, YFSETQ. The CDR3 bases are TGCGCCAGCAGCTTGGGACTAGCGGGAGCCAACAATGAGCAGTTCTTC. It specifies CASSLGLAGANNEQFF.

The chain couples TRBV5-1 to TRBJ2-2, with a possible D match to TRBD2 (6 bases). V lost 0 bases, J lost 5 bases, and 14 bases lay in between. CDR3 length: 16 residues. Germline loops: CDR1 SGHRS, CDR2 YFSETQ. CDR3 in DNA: TGCGCCAGCAGCTTGGAGGCGGGAAGGGAAACCGGGGAGCTGTTTTTT. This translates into CASSLEAGRETGELFF.

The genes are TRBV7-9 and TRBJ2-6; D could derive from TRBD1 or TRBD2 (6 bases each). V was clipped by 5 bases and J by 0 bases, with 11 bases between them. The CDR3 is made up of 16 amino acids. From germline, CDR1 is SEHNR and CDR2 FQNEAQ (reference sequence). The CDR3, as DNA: TGTGCCAGCAGCGGAGGGACAAACTCTGGGGCCAACGTCCTGACTTTC. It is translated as CASSGGTNSGANVLTF. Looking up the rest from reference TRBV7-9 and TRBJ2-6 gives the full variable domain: DTGVSQNPRHKITKRGQNVTFRCDPISEHNRLYWYRQTLGQGPEFLTYFQNEAQLEKSRLLSDRFSAERPKGSFSTLEIQRTEQGDSAMYLCASSGGTNSGANVLTFGAGSRLTVL.